Detailed here is one T cell receptor beta chain. CDR3 length: 13 residues. Trimming removed 5 bases from V and 5 bases from J, with 11 bases in between. The germline CDR1 and CDR2 sequences are MDHEN and SYDVKM. Original analysis: Using reference gene primer amplification, nucleated cell counts were estimated. The protocol was immunoSEQ multiplex PCR, while the TCRdb copy is restricted to in-frame clones and leaves out a portion. The V and J calls and the clone size are those of that table, but D and trimming were determined from the DNA. The sample contains 200,000 to 250,000 clones, about four fifths of which appear only once. This record comes from a study of blood T cell repertoires in COVID-19. Study context: Whether acute or convalescent, the COVID-19 samples came from the United States, Italy and Spain. In each case, the material was cDNA or gDNA derived from T cells, B-cell-depleted T cells, or PBMCs.

The sequenced material came from peripheral blood. The rearrangement joins TRBV28 to TRBJ2-3; no definite D call. The sequence was collected from a man aged 30 to 39 who had recovered from COVID-19. CDR3 nucleotides: TGTGCCAGCAGTACCCAGAGGAAAGATACGCAGTATTTT. This sequence encodes CASSTQRKDTQYF.